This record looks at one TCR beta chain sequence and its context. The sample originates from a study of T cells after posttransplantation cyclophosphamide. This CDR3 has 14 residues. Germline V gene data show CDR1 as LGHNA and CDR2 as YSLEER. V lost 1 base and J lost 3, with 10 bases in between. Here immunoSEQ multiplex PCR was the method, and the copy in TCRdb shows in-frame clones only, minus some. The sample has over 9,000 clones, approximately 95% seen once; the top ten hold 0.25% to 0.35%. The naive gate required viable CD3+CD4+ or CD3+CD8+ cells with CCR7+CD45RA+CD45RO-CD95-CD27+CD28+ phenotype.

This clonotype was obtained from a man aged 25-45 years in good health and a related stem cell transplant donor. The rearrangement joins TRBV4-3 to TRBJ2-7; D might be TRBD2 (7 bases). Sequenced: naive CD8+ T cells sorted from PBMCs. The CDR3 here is CASSQAGGGYEQYF. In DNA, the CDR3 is TGCGCCAGCAGCCAAGCGGGGGGCGGCTACGAGCAGTACTTC.